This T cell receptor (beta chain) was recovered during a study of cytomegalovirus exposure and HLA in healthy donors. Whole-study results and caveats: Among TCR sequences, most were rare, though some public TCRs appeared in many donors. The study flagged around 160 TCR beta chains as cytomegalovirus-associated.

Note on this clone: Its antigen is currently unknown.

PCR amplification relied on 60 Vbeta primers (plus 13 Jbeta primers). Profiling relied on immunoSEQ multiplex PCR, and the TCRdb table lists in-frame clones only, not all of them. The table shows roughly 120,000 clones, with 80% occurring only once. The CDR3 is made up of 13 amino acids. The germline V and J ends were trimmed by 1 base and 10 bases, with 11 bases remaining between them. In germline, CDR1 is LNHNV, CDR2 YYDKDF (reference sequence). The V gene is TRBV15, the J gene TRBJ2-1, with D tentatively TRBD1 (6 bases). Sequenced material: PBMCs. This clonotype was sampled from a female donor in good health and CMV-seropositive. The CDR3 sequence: CATSRGGPAEQFF. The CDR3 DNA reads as TGTGCCACCAGCAGAGGGGGGCCGGCAGAGCAGTTCTTC.